These T cell receptor beta chains were read from a single sample in a study of early T cells in non-severe SARS-CoV-2 infection. TCRdb reprocessed the 5' RACE reads with MiXCR, giving one entry per CDR3 protein. The sample records tens of thousands of distinct CDR3 sequences, 5% to 6.5% being singletons. Sequenced input: whole blood. The receptors derive from an adult who was a healthcare worker with PCR-confirmed SARS-CoV-2 infection or an uninfected control (not recorded which). Each CDR3 is given with its conserved first and last residue. The D gene is left open where the match is weak. Where a row states a size, it is once, few, many or the class of an expanded clone; other rows omit it.

>TRBV7-3|TRBJ2-2|many|18|.
CASSSQPSGGSDTGELFF
TGTGCCAGCAGTTCTCAACCGAGTGGGGGATCGGACACCGGGGAGCTGTTTTTT
>TRBV3-1|TRBJ2-5|few|15|TRBD2
CASSQDLSGLKTQYF
TGTGCCAGCAGCCAAGATCTATCGGGACTAAAGACCCAGTACTTC
>TRBV29-1|TRBJ2-5|many|13|TRBD2
CSVGLAGGETQYF
TGCAGCGTTGGACTAGCGGGAGGAGAGACCCAGTACTTC
>TRBV28|TRBJ2-5|many|15|TRBD2
CASSLSGRLVGTQYF
TGTGCCAGCAGTTTAAGCGGGAGGCTCGTCGGGACCCAGTACTTC
>TRBV28|TRBJ2-1|many|14|TRBD2
CASTLLARGGEQFF
TGTGCCAGCACCCTACTAGCGAGAGGAGGTGAGCAGTTCTTC
>TRBV29-1|TRBJ1-1|many|13|.
CSVAGELYTEAFF
TGCAGCGTTGCTGGGGAATTGTACACTGAAGCTTTCTTT
>TRBV4-1|TRBJ1-6|many|15|.
CASSHLGVGNSPLHF
TGCGCCAGCAGCCATCTTGGGGTGGGTAATTCACCCCTCCACTTT
>TRBV19|TRBJ2-1|many|15|TRBD1
CASSIAGGDYNEQFF
TGTGCCAGTAGTATAGCAGGGGGAGATTACAATGAGCAGTTCTTC
>TRBV4-1|TRBJ2-1|medium-sized|15|.
CASSQPPARSNEQFF
TGCGCCAGCAGCCAACCACCGGCCAGAAGCAATGAGCAGTTCTTC
>TRBV28|TRBJ2-7|.|11|.
CASSYRHEQYF
TGTGCCAGCAGTTATCGGCACGAGCAGTACTTC
>TRBV5-1|TRBJ2-7|many|14|.
CASSLVADSYEQYF
TGCGCCAGCAGCTTGGTGGCGGACTCCTACGAGCAGTACTTC
>TRBV5-8|TRBJ2-1|many|17|TRBD2
CASSSLSGTSFYNEQFF
TGTGCCAGCAGCTCCCTCTCCGGGACTAGCTTCTACAATGAGCAGTTCTTC
>TRBV25-1|TRBJ2-1|few|11|.
CASRYGTKQFF
TGTGCCAGCAGATACGGGACCAAGCAGTTCTTC
>TRBV6-5|TRBJ1-1|many|16|.
CASRPSFTGRGTEAFF
TGTGCCAGCAGGCCCTCATTTACGGGTCGCGGGACTGAAGCTTTCTTT
>TRBV28|TRBJ2-5|.|17|TRBD1
CASSPLPSGTVRETQYF
TGTGCCAGCAGTCCTCTTCCCTCCGGGACAGTGAGAGAGACCCAGTACTTC
>TRBV18|TRBJ2-1|many|17|TRBD2
CASSPTFRTSGSDEQFF
TGTGCCAGCTCACCAACCTTTAGGACTAGCGGGAGTGATGAGCAGTTCTTC
>TRBV10-2|TRBJ2-5|few|15|TRBD2
CASSSGRAFGETQYF
TGCGCCAGCAGTAGCGGGAGGGCTTTTGGGGAGACCCAGTACTTC
>TRBV25-1|TRBJ2-5|.|16|.
CASSDLPGRPGETQYF
TGTGCCAGCAGTGACCTCCCCGGCAGACCAGGGGAGACCCAGTACTTC
>TRBV12-3/TRBV12-4|TRBJ1-3|many|16|.
CASSPGVVYSGNTIYF
TGTGCCAGCAGTCCGGGGGTGGTTTACTCTGGAAACACCATATATTTT
>TRBV7-3|TRBJ2-1|.|15|TRBD2
CASSLLAGTYNEQFF
TGTGCCAGCAGCTTACTAGCGGGGACATACAATGAGCAGTTCTTC
>TRBV30|TRBJ1-6|many|13|.
CAWTTRGALPLHF
TGTGCCTGGACCACTCGGGGGGCTTTACCCCTCCACTTT
>TRBV7-3|TRBJ2-5|few|15|TRBD1
CASSSGTGAQETQYF
TGTGCCAGCAGCTCCGGGACAGGGGCTCAAGAGACCCAGTACTTC
>TRBV18|TRBJ2-5|.|14|.
CASSLRTYQETQYF
TGTGCCAGCTCACTCCGAACATACCAAGAGACCCAGTACTTC
>TRBV28|TRBJ2-1|many|16|TRBD1
CASSLDRVRVRNEQFF
TGTGCCAGCAGTTTAGACAGGGTGCGGGTACGCAATGAGCAGTTCTTC
>TRBV4-1|TRBJ2-7|many|14|.
CASSQGPRAYEQYF
TGCGCCAGCAGCCAAGGCCCCAGAGCCTACGAGCAGTACTTC
>TRBV30|TRBJ1-2|many|11|.
CAGTASGGYTF
TGTGCCGGGACTGCCTCGGGCGGCTACACCTTC
>TRBV12-3/TRBV12-4|TRBJ2-3|few|14|.
CASSLSSPTDTQYF
TGTGCCAGCAGTTTATCGAGCCCCACAGATACGCAGTATTTT
>TRBV28|TRBJ2-3|many|16|.
CASSLGGPLSTDTQYF
TGTGCCAGCAGTTTGGGGGGCCCCCTAAGCACAGATACGCAGTATTTT
>TRBV10-3|TRBJ2-7|.|16|TRBD2
CATAGPGGVIADEQYF
TGTGCCACCGCTGGCCCGGGGGGGGTAATAGCTGACGAGCAGTACTTC
>TRBV20-1|TRBJ1-6|many|12|.
CSASTGNSPLHF
TGCAGTGCCAGTACGGGGAATTCACCCCTCCACTTT
>TRBV29-1|TRBJ1-5|many|13|.
CSVARGANQPQHF
TGCAGCGTTGCGAGGGGGGCAAATCAGCCCCAGCATTTT
>TRBV5-1|TRBJ1-2|many|14|.
CASSLDSGGYGYTF
TGCGCCAGCAGCTTGGATTCAGGTGGCTATGGCTACACCTTC
>TRBV7-9|TRBJ2-1|.|16|TRBD2
CASSKASGASYNEQFF
TGTGCCAGCTCCAAGGCTAGCGGGGCCTCCTACAATGAGCAGTTCTTC
>TRBV28|TRBJ2-5|many|14|.
CASSPTDTPLTQYF
TGTGCCAGCAGCCCAACAGACACCCCGTTGACCCAGTACTTC
>TRBV27|TRBJ2-1|few|12|.
CASSHSRNEQFF
TGTGCCAGCAGTCACAGCAGGAATGAGCAGTTCTTC
>TRBV27|TRBJ2-4|many|17|.
CASSSRGAELAKNIQYF
TGTGCCAGCAGTTCCCGAGGAGCGGAACTGGCCAAAAACATTCAGTACTTC
>TRBV29-1|TRBJ2-1|many|15|.
CSVEFTLTNYNEQFF
TGCAGCGTTGAGTTTACGCTGACAAACTACAATGAGCAGTTCTTC
>TRBV27|TRBJ1-1|many|13|.
CASSLGGVTEAFF
TGTGCCAGCAGTTTAGGAGGGGTGACTGAAGCTTTCTTT
>TRBV6-5|TRBJ2-3|many|15|.
CASSYGVGGGNTQYF
TGTGCCAGCAGTTACGGGGTGGGCGGAGGAAATACGCAGTATTTT
>TRBV12-3/TRBV12-4|TRBJ2-7|many|13|.
CASSLGVTYEQYF
TGTGCCAGCAGTTTAGGGGTTACCTACGAGCAGTACTTC
>TRBV3-1|TRBJ2-1|many|14|.
CASSQERGYNEQFF
TGTGCCAGCAGCCAAGAGCGGGGCTACAATGAGCAGTTCTTC
>TRBV30|TRBJ1-2|.|11|TRBD1
CAWDRGNGYTF
TGTGCCTGGGACAGGGGAAACGGCTACACCTTC
>TRBV28|TRBJ2-5|many|16|TRBD2
CASSPSGRELQETQYF
TGTGCCAGCAGCCCGAGCGGGAGGGAACTCCAAGAGACCCAGTACTTC
>TRBV14|TRBJ2-7|.|14|.
CASSQLNGGYEQYF
TGTGCCAGCAGCCAATTGAATGGAGGGTACGAGCAGTACTTC
>TRBV6-1|TRBJ2-7|.|15|.
CASRNKRTASYEQYF
TGTGCCAGCAGGAATAAGCGGACGGCCTCCTACGAGCAGTACTTC
>TRBV6-1|TRBJ2-3|many|16|TRBD2
CASSEAAGAHTDTQYF
TGTGCCAGCAGTGAAGCGGCGGGAGCGCACACAGATACGCAGTATTTT
>TRBV20-1|TRBJ2-1|many|13|.
CSARFRTYNEQFF
TGCAGTGCTAGATTCCGGACATACAATGAGCAGTTCTTC
>TRBV20-1|TRBJ2-5|many|14|.
CSAKGAGAGETQYF
TGCAGTGCTAAGGGGGCGGGAGCCGGCGAGACCCAGTACTTC
>TRBV16|TRBJ2-7|many|13|.
CASSQSLGGEQYF
TGTGCCAGCAGCCAATCGCTTGGGGGCGAGCAGTACTTC
>TRBV28|TRBJ2-7|many|14|.
CASSPGSGRNEQYF
TGTGCCAGCAGTCCAGGGTCTGGGCGGAACGAGCAGTACTTC